This T cell receptor (beta chain) is from a study of glioma-infiltrating T cells. Study findings and constraints: Non-neoplastic patients had below-expected tissue-blood divergence, while all gliomas exceeded expectation.

Amplification of TCR alpha and beta CDR3 regions from RNA used iRepertoire nested multiplex PCR. One-step reverse transcription and amplification started from around 100-400 ng of tissue mRNA or PBMC total RNA. From the multiplex PCR reads, TCRdb called clonotypes with MiXCR, one entry per CDR3 protein. The table includes about 110,000 distinct CDR3 sequences, less than 30% detected once. This clonotype was recorded a few times. Its antigen is not identified. V was trimmed by 3 bases and J by 1 base, leaving 11 bases between them. The CDR3 consists of 14 residues. Germline CDR1 reads SGHRS; CDR2 reads YFSETQ.

The sequence was collected from a human donor with low-grade glioma or glioblastoma, undergoing nonglioma brain surgery, or in good health (not recorded which). The chain carries TRBV5-1 and TRBJ2-7, with D possibly TRBD1 on 7 matching bases. Sequenced material: glioma tissue, nonneoplastic brain tissue, or PBMCs (not recorded which). In DNA, the CDR3 is TGCGCCAGCAGCTCCCAGGGGGGATCCTACGAGCAGTACTTC. Its translation is CASSSQGGSYEQYF.